A selection of T cell receptor beta chains follows, all from one sample in a study of blood T cell repertoires in COVID-19. Libraries were prepared by immunoSEQ multiplex PCR; TCRdb keeps only in-frame clonotypes and omits some of them. The sample lists 55,000 to 80,000 clones; 65% to 90% were seen once. The sequenced sample consisted of peripheral blood. The receptor set was obtained from a man older than 75 with active COVID-19. The CDR3 runs from the conserved cysteine through the conserved F or W. Each record gives: V gene, J gene, clone size, D gene, CDR3 DNA, CDR3 protein. A D gene is named only where the DNA matches it firmly. Size is stated for part of the rows, as once, few or many counts, or as a class when the clone is expanded.

TRBV5-1	TRBJ1-4	-	-	TGCGCCAGCAGCCCTTTTTCCGCAGCTAATGAAAAACTGTTTTTT	CASSPFSAANEKLFF
TRBV6-5	TRBJ1-5	few	TRBD1	TGTGCCAGCAGTTCCAGTGGACAGGGCCTGCCGAGGCCCCAGCATTTT	CASSSSGQGLPRPQHF
TRBV7-3	TRBJ2-5	-	-	TGTGCCAGCAGCTTAGGGGGCGCAGGGAAAGAGACCCAGTACTTC	CASSLGGAGKETQYF
TRBV6-2/TRBV6-3	TRBJ1-5	few	TRBD1	TGTGCCAGCAGCTGGACAGGACTTAGCAATCAGCCCCAGCATTTT	CASSWTGLSNQPQHF
TRBV10-3	TRBJ2-1	-	TRBD1	TGTGCCATCAGTGAGGGGACAGGGGTGAGTGAGCAGTTCTTC	CAISEGTGVSEQFF
TRBV30	TRBJ2-3	-	TRBD2	TGTGCCTGGAGTGTACCGGGACTAGCGGGAGTGGCAGATACGCAGTATTTT	CAWSVPGLAGVADTQYF
TRBV10-1	TRBJ2-4	-	TRBD2	TGCGCCAGCGTCACTTCCGGGGGGGCAAGGCGGGCCAAAAACATTCAGTACTTC	CASVTSGGARRAKNIQYF
TRBV6-4	TRBJ2-3	few	TRBD2	TGTGCCAGCAGTGATTCTCAACAGACTAGCGGGGGAACAGATACGCAGTATTTT	CASSDSQQTSGGTDTQYF
TRBV6-2/TRBV6-3	TRBJ2-1	-	TRBD1	TGTGCCAGCAGCGAGGGGGCTGAGCAGTTCTTC	CASSEGAEQFF
TRBV7-8	TRBJ2-7	-	TRBD2	TGTGCCAGCAGCTTACTCGCGGGAGGGTCCGTGCAGTACTTC	CASSLLAGGSVQYF
TRBV5-1	TRBJ2-3	-	TRBD2	TGCGCCAGCAGCCTCCAAGCGGGAAGCACAGATACGCAGTATTTT	CASSLQAGSTDTQYF
TRBV7-2	TRBJ2-7	-	TRBD2	TGTGCCAGCAGCTTACGAGCGGGGGGCGGCTCCTACGAGCAGTACTTC	CASSLRAGGGSYEQYF
TRBV2	TRBJ2-3	-	-	TGTGCCAGCAGTGATAGACAGGAATACACAGATACGCAGTATTTT	CASSDRQEYTDTQYF